A single sample gave rise to the 17 T cell receptor beta chains below, sequenced in a study. TCRdb passed the RT-PCR reads through MiXCR, listing each CDR3 protein once. The table lists around 700,000 distinct CDR3 sequences, 14% of them singletons. The sample consisted of memory CD4+ T cells from blood. These receptors all come from a female donor in good health, serving as a healthy control.

This clonotype was picked up a small number of times. The chain carries TRBV11-2 and TRBJ1-1; D perhaps matches TRBD1 (6 bases). The length of the CDR3 is 15 residues. The V end was cut by 5 bases, the J end by 4 bases, with 17 bases between. Germline loops: CDR1 SGHAT, CDR2 FQNNGV. DNA of the CDR3: TGTGCCAGCAGCCCCGGACGGGGCAGGGGCACTGAAGCTTTCTTT. Its translation: CASSPGRGRGTEAFF.

This clonotype was recorded at least ten times. An end of the junction differs from the germline gene, which may be a read error. The chain couples TRBV7-7 to TRBJ2-3, with D tentatively TRBD1 (6 bases). The CDR3 covers 15 residues. CDR1 is SSHAT and CDR2 is FNYEAQ in the germline V gene (reference sequence). The CDR3, as DNA: TGTGCTAGCAGCCAAGGACAGCCACCCACAGATACGCAGTATTTT. Amino acid sequence: CASSQGQPPTDTQYF.

The rearrangement links TRBV27 to TRBJ1-5; D possibly corresponds to TRBD1 (5 bases). This CDR3 has 17 amino acids. Germline CDR1 is MNHEY and CDR2 is SMNVEV (reference sequence). Trimming took off 3 bases at V and 0 bases at J, with 15 bases between the two ends. The CDR3 nucleotides read TGTGCCAGCAGTTTCGGGGGGGGGACGTATAGCAATCAGCCCCAGCATTTT. It codes for CASSFGGGTYSNQPQHF.

This clonotype was seen only a few times. The chain carries TRBV7-3 and TRBJ2-5; D perhaps matches TRBD1 (6 bases). CDR3 length equals 15 residues. Germline assignment: CDR1 SGHTA and CDR2 FQGTGA. V was trimmed by 2 bases and J by 4 bases, leaving 14 bases between them. The CDR3 protein is CASSLSGVAGETQYF. CDR3 in DNA: TGTGCCAGCAGCTTATCAGGGGTGGCTGGAGAGACCCAGTACTTC.

This clonotype was detected only a few times. The rearrangement uses TRBV4-1 and TRBJ2-3, with TRBD1 matching 7 bases. The germline gives CDR1 MGHRA, CDR2 YSYEKL. Losses at the gene ends were 4 bases for V and 3 bases for J; bases not matched to a gene: 7. The CDR3 spans 15 residues. The DNA of the CDR3 is TGCGCCAGCAGCCGTACAGGGGTTCGGACAGATACGCAGTATTTT. Amino acid sequence: CASSRTGVRTDTQYF.

The rearrangement links TRBV7-2 to TRBJ2-3; weak D call: TRBD2 (6 bases). The germline V gene has CDR1 SGHTA and CDR2 FQGNSA. The V end was cut by 0 bases, the J end by 7 bases, with 14 bases between. CDR3 length: 15 amino acids. The CDR3 reads CASSLAEGPGHTQYF. The CDR3 DNA follows: TGTGCCAGCAGCTTAGCGGAGGGTCCCGGGCATACGCAGTATTTT.

The chain combines TRBV29-1 with TRBJ2-2; the match to TRBD2 covers 7 bases. The CDR3 is made up of 14 amino acids. Germline V gene sequence: CDR1 SQVTM, CDR2 ANQGSEA. The J segment lost 17 bases and the V segment lost 4 bases, leaving 19 bases of the junction unmatched. CDR3 region: CSVGGGYQGGESFF. The CDR3 DNA is TGCAGCGTTGGGGGGGGGTACCAAGGAGGGGAGAGTTTTTTT.

The rearrangement links TRBV6-5 to TRBJ2-1; D might be TRBD1 or TRBD2, each matching 5 bases. Germline V lookup: CDR1 MNHEY, CDR2 SVGAGI. CDR3 length equals 14 residues. The ends were cut back, 6 bases at V and 2 bases at J, with 11 bases in the middle. The CDR3, as DNA: TGTGCCAGCAGGGGACCAGGGACCTACAATGAGCAGTTCTTC. It codes for CASRGPGTYNEQFF.

V usage is TRBV5-1 and J usage is TRBJ1-5, with a tentative D call TRBD1 (6 bases). Germline V gene sequence: CDR1 SGHRS, CDR2 YFSETQ. Trimming took off 1 base at V and 4 bases at J, with 15 bases between the two ends. CDR3 length: 16 amino acids. Here the CDR3 reads CASSLRKTGLNQPQHF. The CDR3 DNA follows: TGCGCCAGCAGCTTGAGGAAAACAGGGCTGAATCAGCCCCAGCATTTT.

Concerning this clonotype: Compared with germline, one end of the junction differs, possibly owing to a read error. The chain has TRBV27 and TRBJ2-5; tentatively, D is TRBD1 or TRBD2 (6 bases each). The germline V gene encodes CDR1 MNHEY and CDR2 SMNVEV (reference sequence). The CDR3 runs 13 residues. CDR3 sequence: CASSLRGRETKYF. The CDR3 DNA follows: TGTGCCAGCAGTTTACGGGGGCGAGAGACCAAGTACTTC.

There are a few counts of this clonotype. The V gene is TRBV12-3 or TRBV12-4, the J gene TRBJ2-7, with 9 bases aligning to TRBD1. The CDR3 length is 13 residues. The junction had 7 bases not matched to a gene; V was cut back by 6 bases and J by 7 bases. The CDR3 sequence: CASSRDREREQYF. Written as DNA, the CDR3 is TGTGCCAGCAGCAGGGACAGGGAGAGGGAGCAGTACTTC.

A few counts support this clonotype. The V gene is TRBV5-1, the J gene TRBJ1-6, with D tentatively TRBD1 (6 bases). The CDR3 totals 16 residues. Germline V lookup: CDR1 SGHRS, CDR2 YFSETQ. Trimming took off 0 bases at V and 7 bases at J, with 14 bases between the two ends. CDR3 coding DNA: TGCGCCAGCAGCTTGGACTTGGACAGCTCCAATTCACCCCTCCACTTT. This gives the protein CASSLDLDSSNSPLHF.

The rearrangement uses TRBV5-1 and TRBJ2-4; D uncertain. CDR1 is SGHRS and CDR2 is YFSETQ in the germline V gene. The CDR3 runs to 14 residues. Trimming shortened V by 0 bases and J by 0 bases, and 4 bases separated the two germline ends. CDR3 residues: CASSLGIAKNIQYF. The CDR3 coding sequence is TGCGCCAGCAGCTTGGGGATAGCCAAAAACATTCAGTACTTC.

This clonotype was detected many times. V gene TRBV7-9 combines with J gene TRBJ2-3; no clear D gene. Germline V CDR1 and CDR2: SEHNR, FQNEAQ (reference sequence). There are 14 residues in the CDR3. Trimming shortened V by 5 bases and J by 4 bases, and 13 bases separated the two germline ends. CDR3 sequence: CASSRPKVADTQYF. The DNA for the CDR3 is TGTGCCAGCAGCCGACCGAAGGTTGCAGATACGCAGTATTTT.

The V and J genes are TRBV7-2 and TRBJ2-3; D gene uncertain. The germline V gene has CDR1 SGHTA and CDR2 FQGNSA. The germline V and J ends were trimmed by 5 bases and 4 bases, with 13 bases remaining between them. This CDR3 is built from 14 residues. CDR3 sequence: CASSITAPADTQYF. The CDR3 DNA is TGTGCCAGCAGCATCACAGCGCCGGCAGATACGCAGTATTTT.

This clonotype was observed a few times. This chain uses TRBV3-1 with TRBJ2-1; 15 bases map to TRBD2. V dropped 4 bases and J dropped 7; count of bases not matched to a gene: 5. Germline CDR1 is LGHDT and CDR2 is YNNKEL (reference sequence). This CDR3 region has 16 residues. CDR3 in amino acids: CASSPRTSGGGNEQFF. Written as DNA, the CDR3 is TGTGCCAGCAGCCCCAGGACTAGCGGGGGGGGAAATGAGCAGTTCTTC.

The chain has TRBV3-1 and TRBJ2-3; D remains ambiguous. The CDR3 length is 13 residues. Germline CDR1 and CDR2: LGHDT and YNNKEL (reference sequence). The V end was cut by 1 base, the J end by 5 bases, with 7 bases between. In nucleotides, the CDR3 is TGTGCCAGCAGCCAAGGATTACAAGATACGCAGTATTTT. It is translated as CASSQGLQDTQYF.